These 25 T cell receptor beta chains came from one sample sequenced in a study of shared clonotypes between healthy human individuals. The protocol was immunoSEQ multiplex PCR, while the TCRdb copy is restricted to in-frame clones and leaves out a portion. The repertoire consists of more than 2 million clones, with 90% to 97% occurring once and the leading ten covering around 0.13%. Material: naive CD4+ T cells sorted from blood. Subset: CD45RA+ positively selected. The receptors were sampled from a man younger than 35 in good health.

The gene calls are TRBV10-3 and TRBJ2-7; TRBD1 might be the D (6 bases). The V and J ends lost 1 base and 2 bases respectively, with 9 bases between them. There are 14 residues in the CDR3. Germline-derived CDR1 and CDR2 are ENHRY and SYGVKD. The CDR3 spells CAISEWDNPYEQYF. In DNA form, the CDR3 reads TGTGCCATCAGTGAGTGGGACAACCCCTACGAGCAGTACTTC.

This clone was found a few times. The same CDR3 can be traced to other DNA sequences in this sample. The CDR3 coding sequence is TGTGCCAGCTCACCGGACAGGGTTAGCAATCAGCCCCAGCATTTT. Residues: CASSPDRVSNQPQHF. The rearrangement joins TRBV18 to TRBJ1-5; 8 bases match TRBD1. After removal of 3 bases from V and 0 bases from J, the junction contained 1 base not matched to a gene. Germline values: CDR1 KGHSH, CDR2 LQKENI. The CDR3 totals 15 residues.

Comment on this clone: The same CDR3 is also encoded by other DNA sequences in this sample. The rearrangement joins TRBV29-1 to TRBJ1-2, with TRBD1 identical over 12 bases. With 3 bases clipped from V and 4 bases from J, the junction kept 3 bases outside the gene matches. The CDR3 contains 14 residues. Germline lookup yields CDR1 SQVTM and CDR2 ANQGSEA. The CDR3 here is CSVEGTGGPYGYTF. The CDR3 coding sequence is TGCAGCGTTGAGGGGACAGGGGGCCCCTATGGCTACACCTTC. Full variable domain (rest looked up from reference TRBV29-1 and TRBJ1-2): SAVISQKPSRDICQRGTSLTIQCQVDSQVTMMFWYRQQPGQSLTLIATANQGSEATYESGFVIDKFPISRPNLTFSTLTVSNMSPEDSSIYLCSVEGTGGPYGYTFGSGTRLTVV.

The CDR3 region has the DNA TGTGCCAGCAGCCCCCAGGGGGCGGATAATGAAAAACTGTTTTTT. Amino acid sequence: CASSPQGADNEKLFF. V and J are TRBV7-9 and TRBJ1-4; 8 nucleotides match TRBD1. The germline gives CDR1 SEHNR, CDR2 FQNEAQ (reference sequence). V gave up 5 bases and J gave up 4 bases; unmatched junction bases: 6. The CDR3 contains 15 residues.

Remarks on this clone: The sample carries other DNA sequences with the same CDR3. This chain uses TRBV6-5 with TRBJ2-7, with D tentatively TRBD2 (6 bases). The CDR3 is 14 residues long. In germline, CDR1 is MNHEY, CDR2 SVGAGI. The V gene lost 0 bases and the J gene lost 2 bases, with 8 bases spanning the gap. The CDR3 nucleotides are TGTGCCAGCAGTTACTCGGCGGGAACCTACGAGCAGTACTTC. It translates to CASSYSAGTYEQYF.

V and J are TRBV6-4 and TRBJ1-4; maybe TRBD1 (5 bases). Germline CDR1 MRHNA, CDR2 SNTAGT. This CDR3 has 13 amino acids. Trimming stripped 11 bases from V and 7 bases from J, with 17 bases between. For the CDR3, the DNA is TGTGCCCGTTGGGGAGGGGAGAGTGAAAAACTGTTTTTT. It yields the protein CARWGGESEKLFF.

The CDR3 nucleotides read TGTGCCAGCAGCTTCGCAACTAGGCACGAGCAGTACTTC. It translates to CASSFATRHEQYF. V and J are TRBV7-2 and TRBJ2-7; TRBD2 is a possible D gene (5 bases). The V gene lost 3 bases and the J gene lost 5 bases, with 11 bases spanning the gap. Germline loops: CDR1 SGHTA, CDR2 FQGNSA. The CDR3 consists of 13 residues.

CDR3 in amino acids: CASSPRWNTEAFF. CDR3 DNA sequence: TGTGCCAGCAGCCCCAGATGGAACACTGAAGCTTTCTTT. The chain joins TRBV7-3 to TRBJ1-1; D call uncertain. Germline V lookup: CDR1 SGHTA, CDR2 FQGTGA. This CDR3 comprises 13 residues. Trimming stripped 5 bases from V and 1 base from J, with 8 bases between.

The chain uses TRBV19 and TRBJ2-7, with 9 bases lining up with TRBD1. The CDR3 loop spans 15 amino acids. Germline V gene sequence: CDR1 LNHDA, CDR2 SQIVND (reference sequence). After removal of 5 bases from V and 2 bases from J, the junction contained 7 bases not matched to a gene. The CDR3 sequence: CASSPTGGRTYEQYF. DNA of the CDR3: TGTGCCAGTAGTCCAACAGGGGGCAGAACCTACGAGCAGTACTTC.

The chain carries TRBV18 and TRBJ1-2; TRBD1 aligns across 7 bases. Germline CDR1 and CDR2: KGHSH and LQKENI. This CDR3 has 16 amino acids. J was trimmed by 5 bases and V by 0 bases; bases with no gene match: 9. CDR3 protein: CASSPPNRGPRYGYTF. As DNA, the CDR3 is TGTGCCAGCTCACCACCGAACAGGGGCCCGCGGTATGGCTACACCTTC. Filled out from reference TRBV18 and TRBJ1-2, the complete variable domain reads NAGVMQNPRHLVRRRGQEARLRCSPMKGHSHVYWYRQLPEEGLKFMVYLQKENIIDESGMPKERFSAEFPKEGPSILRIQQVVRGDSAAYFCASSPPNRGPRYGYTFGSGTRLTVV.

The rearrangement uses TRBV28 and TRBJ1-2; D is unresolved. CDR3 length: 15 amino acids. Germline loops: CDR1 MDHEN, CDR2 SYDVKM. The V end was cut by 5 bases, the J end by 6 bases, with 19 bases between. The CDR3 nucleotides read TGTGCCAGCAGTACCCCGTCCGGGGAGTGGGATGGCTACACCTTC. The encoded protein is CASSTPSGEWDGYTF.

The chain combines TRBV5-1 with TRBJ2-2; D not certain. Looked up from germline, CDR1 is SGHRS and CDR2 is YFSETQ. This CDR3 spans 16 amino acids. Trimming shortened V by 1 base and J by 0 bases, and 10 bases separated the two germline ends. CDR3 sequence: CASSLYAAANTGELFF. For the CDR3, the DNA is TGCGCCAGCAGCTTGTACGCGGCCGCGAACACCGGGGAGCTGTTTTTT.

V gene TRBV2 combines with J gene TRBJ1-1; 7 positions agree with TRBD1. In germline, CDR1 is SNHLY, CDR2 FYNNEI. Trimming at V came to 5 bases and at J to 0 bases, leaving 6 bases not matched to a gene. This CDR3 is built from 15 residues. CDR3 loop: CASSPRTGLNTEAFF. The CDR3 DNA sequence: TGTGCCAGCAGTCCCCGGACAGGCTTGAACACTGAAGCTTTCTTT. The full variable domain, in which reference TRBV2 and TRBJ1-1 provide the parts outside the CDR3, is EPEVTQTPSHQVTQMGQEVILRCVPISNHLYFYWYRQILGQKVEFLVSFYNNEISEKSEIFDDQFSVERPDGSNFTLKIRSTKLEDSAMYFCASSPRTGLNTEAFFGQGTRLTVV.

The gene calls are TRBV11-3 and TRBJ2-2; 8 nucleotides match TRBD2. Germline-derived CDR1 and CDR2 are SGHNT and YENEEA. V was pared by 5 bases and J by 0 bases, with 11 bases of the junction left unmatched. The CDR3 length is 18 residues. CDR3 amino acids: CASSPGGVGVANTGELFF. The DNA of the CDR3 is TGTGCCAGCAGCCCGGGAGGGGTCGGGGTGGCGAACACCGGGGAGCTGTTTTTT.

This chain links TRBV2 with TRBJ2-7; D might be TRBD2 (5 bases). Germline V gene lookup returns CDR1 SNHLY and CDR2 FYNNEI. The CDR3 has 12 residues. V was shortened by 8 bases and J by 6 bases, with 14 bases between the two germline ends. CDR3 nucleotide sequence: TGTGCCAGCCGTGGGAGTAAGGGCGAGCAGTACTTC. Translating it yields CASRGSKGEQYF. The variable domain in full, completed from reference TRBV2 and TRBJ2-7, reads EPEVTQTPSHQVTQMGQEVILRCVPISNHLYFYWYRQILGQKVEFLVSFYNNEISEKSEIFDDQFSVERPDGSNFTLKIRSTKLEDSAMYFCASRGSKGEQYFGPGTRLTVT.

The rearrangement joins TRBV27 to TRBJ1-2; the match to TRBD1 covers 9 bases. Germline V gives CDR1 MNHEY, CDR2 SMNVEV (reference sequence). V shed 3 bases, J shed 7 bases, and the junction held 6 bases outside the gene matches. There are 14 residues in the CDR3. The DNA for the CDR3 is TGTGCCAGCAGTTTGACAGGGGGAGGACGTGGCTACACCTTC. This translates into CASSLTGGGRGYTF.

V usage is TRBV10-1 and J usage is TRBJ2-3, with 10 bases that match TRBD1. The V segment lost 2 bases and the J segment 4 bases; nucleotides outside the gene matches: 6. The CDR3 spans 16 residues. Germline CDR1 reads WNHNN; CDR2 reads SYGVQD (reference sequence). In DNA, the CDR3 is TGCGCCAGCAGTGAGAACCCGGGGACAGGGGCAGATACGCAGTATTTT. As protein: CASSENPGTGADTQYF.

The genes are TRBV10-3 and TRBJ2-7; D is unresolved. Trimming took off 2 bases at V and 5 bases at J, with 7 bases between the two ends. There are 12 residues in the CDR3. Germline-derived CDR1 and CDR2 are ENHRY and SYGVKD. The CDR3 region is CAISEVSNEQYF. Here the CDR3 DNA reads TGTGCCATCAGTGAGGTTAGCAACGAGCAGTACTTC.

J is TRBJ1-1 and V is TRBV5-4; 12 positions agree with TRBD1. Trimming removed 2 bases from V and 6 bases from J; junction bases left unmatched: 5. This CDR3 is built from 15 residues. The V gene's germline CDR1 is SGHNT and CDR2 YYREEE (reference sequence). CDR3: CASSFPGQGAAEAFF. CDR3 bases: TGTGCCAGCAGCTTCCCGGGACAGGGGGCTGCTGAAGCTTTCTTT.

This rearrangement joins TRBV19 to TRBJ2-2; D is perhaps TRBD2 (6 bases). Trimming pared 5 bases from V and 5 bases from J, leaving 15 bases between. The CDR3 sequence is 15 residues long. The germline CDR1 and CDR2 sequences are LNHDA and SQIVND (reference sequence). CDR3 amino acids: CASSARQGGTGELFF. The CDR3, as DNA: TGTGCCAGTAGTGCGAGGCAGGGAGGAACCGGGGAGCTGTTTTTT.

The J gene is TRBJ2-5, the V gene TRBV29-1, with a weak D call TRBD1 (8 bases). Trimming cost V 6 bases and J 5 bases, with 16 bases left between them. The CDR3 totals 13 residues. CDR1 is SQVTM and CDR2 is ANQGSEA in the germline V gene. For the CDR3, the DNA is TGCAGCGTAGCGGGGACAGGTCGGGAGACCCAGTACTTC. Its translation is CSVAGTGRETQYF.

As concerns this clone: Distinct nucleotide sequences in the sample also encode this CDR3. This rearrangement joins TRBV10-3 to TRBJ1-3, with D perhaps TRBD1 (5 bases). CDR3 length equals 14 residues. Germline V lookup: CDR1 ENHRY, CDR2 SYGVKD. Trimming stripped 4 bases from V and 0 bases from J, with 7 bases between. The CDR3, as DNA: TGTGCCATCAGTGGGGGGAGCTCTGGAAACACCATATATTTT. Amino acids: CAISGGSSGNTIYF.

As regards this clone: This specimen includes other DNA sequences encoding the same CDR3. CDR3 DNA: TGTGCCAGCAGTAGAACAGGGTCGGGAAACACCATATATTTT. Translating gives CASSRTGSGNTIYF. The chain combines TRBV6-5 with TRBJ1-3; D might be TRBD1 (6 bases). The CDR3 consists of 14 residues. Trimming left V 5 bases short and J 4 bases short, with 12 bases between. From germline, CDR1 is MNHEY and CDR2 SVGAGI.

The chain has TRBV4-1 and TRBJ1-1, with D possibly TRBD1 on 5 matching bases. This CDR3 is built from 15 residues. Germline values: CDR1 MGHRA, CDR2 YSYEKL. Trimming took off 4 bases at V and 2 bases at J, with 14 bases between the two ends. The CDR3 sequence is CASSPRQKINTEAFF. The CDR3, as DNA: TGCGCCAGCAGCCCAAGACAGAAGATTAACACTGAAGCTTTCTTT.

In regard to this clone: Other DNA sequences in the sample encode the same CDR3. The rearrangement links TRBV18 to TRBJ1-1; possibly TRBD1 for D (5 bases). The CDR3 is 13 amino acids. V lost 0 bases and J lost 3, with 5 bases in between. CDR1 is KGHSH, CDR2 LQKENI, per germline. CDR3 DNA: TGTGCCAGCTCACCACCGACAGACACTGAAGCTTTCTTT. It specifies CASSPPTDTEAFF.